This T cell receptor (beta chain) was observed in a study of T cells after posttransplantation cyclophosphamide. The germline V gene has CDR1 SGHVS and CDR2 FNYEAQ. There are 15 residues in the CDR3. Regarding the study as a whole: TRB overlap between skin or GI tissue T cells and blood was limited. After PTCy, TRB diversity resembled that of CNI/methotrexate controls.

As concerns this clone: No antigen is known for it. The junction departs from the called germline gene at one end, perhaps through a read error.

Sequencing used immunoSEQ multiplex PCR; TCRdb keeps in-frame clones, though not all of them. Listed here are 30,000 to 45,000 clones without any singletons, the top ten holding approximately 1.2%. Input material: PBMCs. The chain uses TRBV7-6 and TRBJ1-4; TRBD1 agrees at 8 bases. This TCR was recovered from a girl between 5 and 17 years old in good health, CMV-negative, and a related stem cell transplant donor. CDR3 residues: CASSFNSGTGEKLLF. CDR3 coding DNA: TGTGCCAGCAGCTTTAACTCCGGGACAGGTGAAAAACTGTTGTTT.